This TCR beta chain was recorded in a study of shared clonotypes between healthy human individuals. It was CD45RO-negative cells, positively selected for CCR7, that made up naive CD8 cells, with terminally differentiated effector memory CD45RA+ cells excluded. Replicate PCRs run on sorted subsets employed 200 ng DNA, about 27,000 T cell genomes. Repertoires were generated with immunoSEQ multiplex PCR, while TCRdb's copy carries only in-frame clones and drops some. This sample has under 1 million clones, with 96% found just once. Germline V gene data show CDR1 as MDHEN and CDR2 as SYDVKM. This CDR3 region has 12 residues. Trimming stripped 6 bases from V and 4 bases from J, with 10 bases between.

The origin of this receptor is a man aged 30-40 years in good health. The sample consisted of naive CD8+ T cells sorted from blood. This chain links TRBV28 with TRBJ2-7; no reliable D call. The CDR3 sequence is CASSPDLYEQYF. In DNA, the CDR3 is TGTGCCAGCAGCCCCGATCTGTACGAGCAGTACTTC.